This TCR beta chain stems from a study of shared clonotypes between healthy human individuals. Across the whole study: Ranging from 18 to 49 in age, donors were two women and three men.

Germline V lookup: CDR1 MNHEY, CDR2 SMNVEV (reference sequence). The length of the CDR3 is 15 residues. With V trimmed by 5 bases and J by 5 bases, 10 bases remained unmatched. CD45RO-negative, CCR7-positively selected cells formed the naive CD8 fraction, excluding terminally differentiated effector memory CD45RA+ cells. Measured with immunoSEQ multiplex PCR; TCRdb has only the in-frame clones, and not every one. The data show about 2.1 million clones, 85% to 95% seen once. This rearrangement joins TRBV27 to TRBJ1-2; 8 bases map to TRBD1. The specimen sequenced was naive CD8+ T cells from PBMCs. This sequence was found in a man aged 18 to 29 in good health. Some clones in this sample may be carry-over from other donors' samples. In DNA, the CDR3 is TGTGCCAGCAGTCCAACCCCCGGGACAGGATATGGCTACACCTTC. This encodes CASSPTPGTGYGYTF.